This paragraph reports one T cell receptor (beta chain). Libraries were prepared by immunoSEQ multiplex PCR; TCRdb keeps only in-frame clonotypes and omits some of them. The sample lists over 250,000 clones; about 90% were seen once. Germline assignment: CDR1 GTSNPN and CDR2 SVGIG (reference sequence). This CDR3 spans 17 amino acids. With 1 base removed from V and 2 bases from J, the gap between germline ends came to 15 bases. This sample stems from a study of blood T cell repertoires in COVID-19. The TCR originated in a woman under 40 who had recovered from COVID-19. The source material was PBMCs or T cells enriched from blood (not recorded which). The genes are TRBV30 and TRBJ1-6, with D unclear. The CDR3 nucleotides read TGTGCCTGGAGTGCTTTCTTTCCGGGTGCCTATAATTCACCCCTCCACTTT. It specifies CAWSAFFPGAYNSPLHF.